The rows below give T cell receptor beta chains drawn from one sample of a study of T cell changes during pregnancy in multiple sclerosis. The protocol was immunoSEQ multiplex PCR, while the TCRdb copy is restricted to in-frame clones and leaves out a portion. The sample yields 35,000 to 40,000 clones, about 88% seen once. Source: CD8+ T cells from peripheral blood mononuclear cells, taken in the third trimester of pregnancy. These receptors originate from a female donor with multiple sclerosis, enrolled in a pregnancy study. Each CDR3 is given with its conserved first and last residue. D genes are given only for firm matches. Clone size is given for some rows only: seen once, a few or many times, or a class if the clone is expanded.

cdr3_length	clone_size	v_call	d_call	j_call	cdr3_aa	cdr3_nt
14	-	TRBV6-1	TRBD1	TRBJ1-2	CASTTLGTGAGYTF	TGTGCCAGCACCACCCTAGGGACAGGGGCTGGCTACACCTTC
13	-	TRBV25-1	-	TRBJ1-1	CASLNDRSTEAFF	TGTGCCAGCTTAAACGACAGGAGCACTGAAGCTTTCTTT
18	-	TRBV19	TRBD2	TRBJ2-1	CASSIELPVGGGENEQFF	TGTGCCAGTAGTATAGAACTCCCGGTAGGCGGGGGGGAGAATGAGCAGTTCTTC
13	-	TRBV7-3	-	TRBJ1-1	CASSLGQNTEAFF	TGTGCCAGCAGCTTAGGGCAGAACACTGAAGCTTTCTTT
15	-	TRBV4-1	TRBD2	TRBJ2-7	CASSQRLASSYEQYF	TGCGCCAGCAGCCAACGACTAGCGTCCTCCTACGAGCAGTACTTC
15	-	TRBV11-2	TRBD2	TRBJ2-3	CASSFGSGITDTQYF	TGTGCCAGCAGCTTTGGTAGCGGGATAACAGATACGCAGTATTTT
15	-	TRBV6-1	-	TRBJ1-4	CASKGHSSTNEKLFF	TGTGCCAGCAAAGGACACAGCTCAACTAATGAAAAACTGTTTTTT
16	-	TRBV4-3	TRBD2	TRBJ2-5	CASSQAWGGELETQYF	TGCGCCAGCAGCCAAGCGTGGGGGGGGGAATTAGAGACCCAGTACTTC
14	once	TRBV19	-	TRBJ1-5	CASSPTGRYQPQHF	TGTGCCAGTAGTCCAACAGGGAGATATCAGCCCCAGCATTTT
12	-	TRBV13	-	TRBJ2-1	CASSLIRYEQFF	TGTGCCAGCAGCTTAATCCGTTATGAGCAGTTCTTC
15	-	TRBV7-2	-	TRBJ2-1	CASSLPQRSWNEQFF	TGTGCCAGCAGCCTACCCCAGAGGAGTTGGAATGAGCAGTTCTTC
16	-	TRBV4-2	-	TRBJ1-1	CASSQEAQAENTEAFF	TGTGCCAGCAGCCAAGAAGCACAGGCAGAGAACACTGAAGCTTTCTTT
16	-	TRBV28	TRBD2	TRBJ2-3	CASSLGLAGFRDTQYF	TGTGCCAGCAGTCTTGGACTAGCGGGTTTTAGGGATACGCAGTATTTT
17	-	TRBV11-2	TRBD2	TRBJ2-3	CASSPGLAGFLTDTQYF	TGTGCCAGCAGTCCGGGACTAGCGGGGTTTCTCACAGATACGCAGTATTTT
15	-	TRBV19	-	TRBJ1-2	CASSTDRYSNYGYTF	TGTGCCAGTAGTACAGACAGGTACTCTAACTATGGCTACACCTTC
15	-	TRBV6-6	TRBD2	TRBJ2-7	CASSPSPGGLYEQYF	TGTGCCAGCAGTCCCTCCCCGGGGGGGCTCTACGAGCAGTACTTC
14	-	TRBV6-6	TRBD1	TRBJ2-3	CASRQGQGFDTQYF	TGTGCCAGCAGGCAGGGACAGGGGTTTGATACGCAGTATTTT
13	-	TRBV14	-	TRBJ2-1	CASSPGGVDEQFF	TGTGCCAGCAGCCCCGGCGGGGTGGATGAGCAGTTCTTC
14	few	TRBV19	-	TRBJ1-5	CASSIIRGNQPQHF	TGTGCCAGTAGTATCATCCGGGGAAATCAGCCCCAGCATTTT
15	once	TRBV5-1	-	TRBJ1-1	CASSLDARTNTEAFF	TGCGCCAGCAGCTTGGACGCTAGAACGAACACTGAAGCTTTCTTT
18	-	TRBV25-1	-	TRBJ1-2	CASSESHTDGGKGYGYTF	TGTGCCAGCAGTGAATCCCACACGGACGGGGGTAAAGGGTATGGCTACACCTTC
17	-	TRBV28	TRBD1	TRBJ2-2	CASSIPGTGGDTGELFF	TGTGCCAGCAGTATACCCGGGACAGGGGGTGACACCGGGGAGCTGTTTTTT
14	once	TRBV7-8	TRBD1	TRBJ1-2	CASSLRDSPYGYTF	TGTGCCAGCAGCTTAAGGGACAGCCCCTATGGCTACACCTTC
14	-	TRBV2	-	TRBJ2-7	CASWRDRGFYEQYF	TGTGCCAGCTGGCGGGACAGAGGGTTCTACGAGCAGTACTTC
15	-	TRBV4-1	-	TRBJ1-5	CASSQDTRGGQPQHF	TGCGCCAGCAGCCAAGATACCAGGGGAGGGCAGCCCCAGCATTTT
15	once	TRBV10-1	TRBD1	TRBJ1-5	CASRDDRAFNQPQHF	TGCGCCAGCAGGGATGACAGGGCCTTCAATCAGCCCCAGCATTTT
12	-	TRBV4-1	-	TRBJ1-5	CASSQGTEPQHF	TGCGCCAGCAGCCAAGGTACTGAGCCCCAGCATTTT
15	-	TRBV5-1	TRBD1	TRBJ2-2	CASSLVDRGFGELFF	TGCGCCAGCAGCTTGGTGGACAGGGGCTTCGGGGAGCTGTTTTTT
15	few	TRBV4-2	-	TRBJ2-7	CASSQGSLAGDEQYF	TGTGCCAGCAGCCAAGGGAGTCTGGCAGGGGACGAGCAGTACTTC
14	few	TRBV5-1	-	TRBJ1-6	CASTPQGQGSPLHF	TGCGCCAGCACCCCCCAGGGGCAGGGATCACCCCTCCACTTT
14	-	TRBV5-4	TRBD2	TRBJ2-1	CASSKGLAGDEQFF	TGTGCCAGCAGCAAGGGACTAGCGGGGGATGAGCAGTTCTTC
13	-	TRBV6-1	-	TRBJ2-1	CASSWGLYNEQFF	TGTGCCAGCAGTTGGGGGCTTTACAATGAGCAGTTCTTC
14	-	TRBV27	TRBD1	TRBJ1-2	CASSSIGTGNGYTF	TGTGCCAGCAGTTCTATAGGGACAGGGAATGGCTACACCTTC
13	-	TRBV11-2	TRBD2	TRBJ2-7	CASSSGRDYEQYF	TGTGCCAGCAGTTCCGGGAGGGATTACGAGCAGTACTTC
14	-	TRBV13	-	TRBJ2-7	CASSSAGTFNEQYF	TGTGCCAGCAGCTCGGCGGGGACGTTCAACGAGCAGTACTTC
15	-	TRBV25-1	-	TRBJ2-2	CASSPPAENTGELFF	TGTGCCAGCAGTCCACCCGCGGAGAACACCGGGGAGCTGTTTTTT
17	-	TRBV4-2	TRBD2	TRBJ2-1	CASSLETLAGGPNEQFF	TGTGCCAGCAGCCTAGAAACTCTAGCGGGGGGGCCTAATGAGCAGTTCTTC
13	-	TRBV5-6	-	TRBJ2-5	CASSSDNQETQYF	TGTGCCAGCAGCTCGGACAACCAAGAGACCCAGTACTTC
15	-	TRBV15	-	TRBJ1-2	CATSSPYATDYGYTF	TGTGCCACCAGCAGCCCCTACGCTACCGATTATGGCTACACCTTC
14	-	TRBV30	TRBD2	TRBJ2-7	CAWSVVGGIIEQYF	TGTGCCTGGAGTGTAGTCGGGGGGATTATCGAGCAGTACTTC
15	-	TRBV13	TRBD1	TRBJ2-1	CASSHGQGTPNEQFF	TGTGCCAGCAGTCACGGACAGGGAACTCCCAATGAGCAGTTCTTC
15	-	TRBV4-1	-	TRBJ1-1	CASSQGANGDTEAFF	TGCGCCAGCAGCCAAGGGGCGAATGGCGACACTGAAGCTTTCTTT
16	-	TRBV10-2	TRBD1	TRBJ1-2	CASPRTGESVNYGYTF	TGCGCCAGCCCAAGGACAGGGGAGTCCGTTAACTATGGCTACACCTTC
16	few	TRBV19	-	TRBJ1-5	CASSIMGGDSNQPQHF	TGTGCCAGTAGTATAATGGGCGGGGATAGCAATCAGCCCCAGCATTTT